Below are 32 T cell receptor beta chains sequenced from a single sample in a study of T cell responses to AZD1222 COVID-19 vaccine. The table came from immunoSEQ multiplex PCR; TCRdb's copy has only in-frame clones and leaves some out. The sample has around 99,000 clones, roughly 92% seen once; the top ten hold 6.5% to 10%. Sequencing was performed on peripheral blood, taken 28 days after the second AZD1222 dose. Source of these receptors: an adult who received the AZD1222 COVID-19 vaccine.

The chain carries TRBV15 and TRBJ1-5, with no clear D. V lost 0 bases and J 5 bases, leaving 11 bases between the germline ends. Germline lookup yields CDR1 LNHNV and CDR2 YYDKDF (reference sequence). The CDR3 totals 15 residues. As DNA, the CDR3 is TGTGCCACCAGCAGAGATGTTGGGGATCATCAGCCCCAGCATTTT. Protein product: CATSRDVGDHQPQHF.

V and J are TRBV6-5 and TRBJ2-1; the D call may be TRBD1 or TRBD2 (5 bases each). The CDR3 is made up of 12 amino acids. V was clipped by 10 bases and J by 5 bases, with 12 bases between them. CDR1 and CDR2 (germline): MNHEY, SVGAGI. This chain's CDR3 is CATEGRDNEQFF. Written as DNA, the CDR3 is TGTGCCACAGAGGGGAGAGACAATGAGCAGTTCTTC.

The V gene is TRBV27, the J gene TRBJ2-7, with D perhaps TRBD1 or TRBD2 (5 bases each). Germline V gene sequence: CDR1 MNHEY, CDR2 SMNVEV (reference sequence). V was trimmed by 0 bases and J by 3 bases, leaving 9 bases between them. CDR3 length: 14 residues. The CDR3 loop is CASSLSGVSYEQYF. The CDR3 DNA is TGTGCCAGCAGTTTATCGGGGGTAAGCTACGAGCAGTACTTC.

The V gene is TRBV24-1, the J gene TRBJ2-3, with D perhaps matching TRBD2 (5 bases). Germline CDR1 reads KGHDR; CDR2 reads SFDVKD. Trimming stripped 4 bases from V and 4 bases from J, with 14 bases between. The CDR3 runs to 15 residues. The CDR3 here is CATSEVGSRADTQYF. Here the CDR3 DNA reads TGTGCCACCAGTGAGGTGGGGTCGAGGGCAGATACGCAGTATTTT.

V is TRBV29-1 and J is TRBJ2-2; 14 nucleotides match TRBD2. This CDR3 has 15 residues. Germline V gene lookup returns CDR1 SQVTM and CDR2 ANQGSEA. J lost 7 bases, V lost 6 bases, and 7 bases had no gene match. This chain's CDR3 is CSVPGLAGDGGELFF. Written as DNA, the CDR3 is TGCAGCGTGCCGGGACTAGCGGGAGATGGCGGGGAGCTGTTTTTT.

The rearrangement uses TRBV7-8 and TRBJ2-3, with a weak D call TRBD2 (5 bases). Germline CDR1 reads SGHVS; CDR2 reads FQNEAQ. V lost 4 bases and J 4 bases, leaving 15 bases between the germline ends. The CDR3 is 15 amino acids. CDR3 sequence (DNA): TGTGCCAGCAGCTGGGCTCAGGCTAGCCCAGATACGCAGTATTTT. Translation gives CASSWAQASPDTQYF.

The chain carries TRBV9 and TRBJ2-7, with D tentatively TRBD1 or TRBD2 (6 bases each). CDR3 length: 13 residues. Deletions cut 0 bases from V and 6 bases from J, with 10 bases between. Germline V gives CDR1 SGDLS, CDR2 YYNGEE. CDR3 in DNA: TGTGCCAGCAGCGTAGGAGGGGGGAGCGAGCAGTACTTC. Amino acid sequence: CASSVGGGSEQYF.

V is TRBV18 and J is TRBJ1-1, with a possible D match to TRBD1 (5 bases). V gave up 2 bases and J gave up 8 bases, with 27 bases separating them. The CDR3 consists of 18 residues. Looked up from germline, CDR1 is KGHSH and CDR2 is LQKENI. Here the CDR3 DNA reads TGTGCCAGCTCACCAAGGCTGGGGGAAAAAAGTCGTAGCACCGAAGCTTTCTTT. This translates into CASSPRLGEKSRSTEAFF.

The rearrangement uses TRBV6-5 and TRBJ1-4; 8 nucleotides match TRBD1. Germline-derived CDR1 and CDR2 are MNHEY and SVGAGI. V dropped 6 bases and J dropped 0; count of bases not matched to a gene: 3. This CDR3 is 15 amino acids long. This chain's CDR3 is CASREGQATNEKLFF. CDR3 sequence (DNA): TGTGCCAGCAGAGAGGGACAGGCAACTAATGAAAAACTGTTTTTT.

V and J are TRBV27 and TRBJ1-4, with no clear D. CDR3 size: 13 residues. V lost 1 base and J 5 bases, leaving 5 bases between the germline ends. The germline V gene encodes CDR1 MNHEY and CDR2 SMNVEV (reference sequence). The CDR3 spells CASSLYQNEKLFF. The CDR3 DNA reads as TGTGCCAGCAGTTTATATCAAAATGAAAAACTGTTTTTT.

CDR3 nucleotide sequence: TGTGCCATCACCGGGACAGGGAGATCACCCCTCCACTTT. This gives the protein CAITGTGRSPLHF. The V and J genes are TRBV28 and TRBJ1-6, with TRBD1 matching over 9 bases. CDR3 length equals 13 residues. From germline, CDR1 is MDHEN and CDR2 SYDVKM. V lost 10 bases and J lost 10; bases outside the gene matches: 8.

This chain connects TRBV10-2 to TRBJ2-1; TRBD2 matches at 11 bases. The trim removed 2 bases at V and 9 bases at J, leaving 6 bases unmatched. CDR1 is WSHSY and CDR2 is SAAADI in the germline V gene. The CDR3 totals 15 residues. This CDR3 is CASSEVLAGVGEQFF. The CDR3 nucleotides are TGCGCCAGCAGTGAGGTACTAGCGGGAGTGGGTGAGCAGTTCTTC.

The J gene is TRBJ2-7, the V gene TRBV2; the match to TRBD2 covers 9 bases. The CDR3 runs 14 residues. Germline loops: CDR1 SNHLY, CDR2 FYNNEI. V lost 8 bases to trimming and J lost 9 bases; unmatched junction nucleotides: 14. The chain's CDR3 is CASQGGLASGVQYF. CDR3 nucleotide sequence: TGTGCCAGCCAGGGGGGACTAGCCTCCGGGGTGCAGTACTTC.

This chain joins TRBV28 and TRBJ2-1; 12 bases agree with TRBD2. Germline V gives CDR1 MDHEN, CDR2 SYDVKM. Trimming removed 5 bases from V and 7 bases from J; junction bases left unmatched: 9. The CDR3 length is 16 residues. Here the CDR3 reads CASSDPSGRAGNEQFF. CDR3 nucleotide sequence: TGTGCCAGCAGTGATCCTAGCGGGAGGGCCGGAAATGAGCAGTTCTTC. Looking up the rest from reference TRBV28 and TRBJ2-1 gives the full variable domain: DVKVTQSSRYLVKRTGEKVFLECVQDMDHENMFWYRQDPGLGLRLIYFSYDVKMKEKGDIPEGYSVSREKKERFSLILESASTNQTSMYLCASSDPSGRAGNEQFFGPGTRLTVL.

The rearrangement links TRBV28 to TRBJ1-1; weak D call: TRBD1 (5 bases). Deletions cut 8 bases from V and 3 bases from J, with 22 bases between. This CDR3 spans 16 amino acids. The germline V gene has CDR1 MDHEN and CDR2 SYDVKM. The CDR3 DNA is TGTGCCAGCGGAGCTCCCGGAGTTGGGGGAGACACTGAAGCTTTCTTT. Protein sequence: CASGAPGVGGDTEAFF.

The gene calls are TRBV5-1 and TRBJ2-7; either TRBD1 or TRBD2 may fit D (5 bases each). From germline, CDR1 is SGHRS and CDR2 YFSETQ. The CDR3 has 13 residues. Trimming removed 6 bases at V and 5 bases at J, with 15 bases between. CDR3 region: CASTSLLGDEQYF. The CDR3, as DNA: TGCGCCAGCACCTCCCTCCTGGGGGACGAGCAGTACTTC.

The chain links TRBV7-6 to TRBJ1-3, with 8 bases matching TRBD1. The CDR3 runs to 17 residues. The junction had 12 bases not matched to a gene; V was cut back by 5 bases and J by 3 bases. Germline CDR1 is SGHVS and CDR2 is FNYEAQ. CDR3 coding DNA: TGTGCCAGCAGCCAACAACGGCAGGGGGCGAGTGGAAACACCATATATTTT. Residues: CASSQQRQGASGNTIYF.

The chain couples TRBV9 to TRBJ2-5; D may match TRBD1 or TRBD2 (5 bases each). The CDR3 is made up of 14 amino acids. In germline, CDR1 is SGDLS, CDR2 YYNGEE. V gave up 3 bases and J gave up 5 bases, with 14 bases separating them. Written as DNA, the CDR3 is TGTGCCAGCAGCGCGCTGAGGGGCGGGGAGACCCAGTACTTC. This codes for CASSALRGGETQYF.

V and J are TRBV10-2 and TRBJ1-4; D remains unclear. With 10 bases removed from V and 1 base from J, the gap between germline ends came to 10 bases. The CDR3 sequence is 13 residues long. CDR1 is WSHSY, CDR2 SAAADI, per germline. As DNA, the CDR3 is TGCGCCACTGGGTTGCTAACTAATGAAAAACTGTTTTTT. Residues: CATGLLTNEKLFF.

The chain joins TRBV5-6 to TRBJ2-2; D unclear. Germline V lookup: CDR1 SGHDT, CDR2 YYEEEE. V was cut by 1 base and J by 3 bases, with 10 bases left in between. This CDR3 is built from 15 residues. Written as DNA, the CDR3 is TGTGCCAGCAGCTTGACCCAGAGAGACACCGGGGAGCTGTTTTTT. Residues: CASSLTQRDTGELFF.

CDR3 region: CASSESGTPPYGYTF. CDR3 nucleotide sequence: TGCGCCAGCAGTGAGTCCGGGACACCTCCGTATGGCTACACCTTC. The chain employs TRBV5-1 and TRBJ1-2, with D perhaps matching TRBD1 (6 bases). CDR1 and CDR2 (germline): SGHRS, YFSETQ. Trimming removed 5 bases from V and 5 bases from J, with 19 bases in between. The CDR3 contains 15 residues. Combining the CDR3 with reference TRBV5-1 and TRBJ1-2 gives the whole variable domain KAGVTQTPRYLIKTRGQQVTLSCSPISGHRSVSWYQQTPGQGLQFLFEYFSETQRNKGNFPGRFSGRQFSNSRSEMNVSTLELGDSALYLCASSESGTPPYGYTFGSGTRLTVV.

The genes are TRBV27 and TRBJ2-2; a possible D gene is TRBD2 (5 bases). V lost 3 bases and J lost 2, with 10 bases in between. CDR1 MNHEY and CDR2 SMNVEV come from the germline V gene (reference sequence). The CDR3 is made up of 15 amino acids. The CDR3 here is CASSFTGLNTGELFF. The CDR3 DNA reads TGTGCCAGCAGTTTCACGGGATTAAACACCGGGGAGCTGTTTTTT.

This chain uses TRBV27 with TRBJ2-7; D could derive from TRBD1 or TRBD2 (6 bases each). The CDR3 consists of 13 residues. Germline loops: CDR1 MNHEY, CDR2 SMNVEV (reference sequence). V gave up 6 bases and J gave up 7 bases, with 16 bases separating them. In DNA, the CDR3 is TGTGCCAGCAGGGGGGGCAGGGACGGGGAGCAGTACTTC. It yields the protein CASRGGRDGEQYF.

This sequence joins TRBV12-3 or TRBV12-4 and TRBJ1-2; no definite D call. The CDR3 sequence is 13 residues long. V lost 0 bases and J lost 5, with 7 bases in between. Here the CDR3 DNA reads TGTGCCAGCAGTTTAGCGGGTACATATGGCTACACCTTC. Protein product: CASSLAGTYGYTF.

The count of this clone is one. V is TRBV3-1 (or the pseudogene TRBV3-2) and J is TRBJ1-2; D might be TRBD1 (5 bases). Trimming stripped 1 base from V and 1 base from J, with 13 bases between. Per germline, CDR1 LGHDT and CDR2 YNNKEL (reference sequence). The CDR3 runs 16 residues. The CDR3 DNA sequence: TGTGCCAGCAGCCAAGCCTACCGGGGCCGTAACTATGGCTACACCTTC. As protein: CASSQAYRGRNYGYTF.

The V gene is TRBV7-7, the J gene TRBJ2-5, with a possible D match to TRBD1 (6 bases). V lost 7 bases and J 5 bases, leaving 14 bases between the germline ends. The CDR3 extends over 13 amino acids. Germline CDR1 reads SSHAT; CDR2 reads FNYEAQ (reference sequence). The CDR3 protein is CASMKGVGETQYF. The DNA of the CDR3 is TGTGCCAGCATGAAGGGGGTTGGGGAGACCCAGTACTTC.

The rearrangement uses TRBV3-1 (or the pseudogene TRBV3-2) and TRBJ1-3, with no clear D. The ends were cut back, 5 bases at V and 0 bases at J, with 17 bases in the middle. The CDR3 extends over 17 amino acids. Germline lookup yields CDR1 LGHDT and CDR2 YNNKEL (reference sequence). The CDR3 DNA sequence: TGTGCCAGCAGCACCTTTTCCCAGTCCCCCTCTGGAAACACCATATATTTT. Translating gives CASSTFSQSPSGNTIYF.

The J gene is TRBJ2-1, the V gene TRBV11-3; 8 nucleotides line up with TRBD1. The CDR3 totals 15 residues. Germline CDR1 SGHNT, CDR2 YENEEA. The V segment lost 1 base and the J segment 7 bases; nucleotides outside the gene matches: 6. CDR3 sequence: CASSLAGRGLNEQFF. Here the CDR3 DNA reads TGTGCCAGCAGCTTAGCGGGCAGGGGGCTGAATGAGCAGTTCTTC.

The chain recombines TRBV12-3 or TRBV12-4 with TRBJ2-7; TRBD1 might be the D (6 bases). This CDR3 is 13 amino acids long. Trimming took 3 bases from V and 5 from J, leaving 11 bases between them. Here the CDR3 reads CASSLGAKDEQYF. CDR3 nucleotide sequence: TGTGCCAGCAGTTTGGGGGCCAAAGACGAGCAGTACTTC.

The chain has TRBV5-1 and TRBJ2-6; 9 positions agree with TRBD1. The junction had 8 bases not matched to a gene; V was cut back by 4 bases and J by 0 bases. Germline CDR1 SGHRS, CDR2 YFSETQ. This CDR3 has 18 residues. CDR3 loop: CASSHSGQGSSGANVLTF. The CDR3 region has the DNA TGCGCCAGCAGCCATAGTGGACAGGGGAGCTCTGGGGCCAACGTCCTGACTTTC. Drawing the rest from reference TRBV5-1 and TRBJ2-6, the complete variable domain is KAGVTQTPRYLIKTRGQQVTLSCSPISGHRSVSWYQQTPGQGLQFLFEYFSETQRNKGNFPGRFSGRQFSNSRSEMNVSTLELGDSALYLCASSHSGQGSSGANVLTFGAGSRLTVL.

The count of this clone is one. This sequence joins TRBV19 and TRBJ2-1; 7 bases agree with TRBD1. The length of the CDR3 is 15 residues. Germline values: CDR1 LNHDA, CDR2 SQIVND (reference sequence). Unmatched junction bases numbered 9, after V lost 6 bases and J lost 4 bases. This chain's CDR3 is CASRLDRAVYNEQFF. Written as DNA, the CDR3 is TGTGCCAGTAGGCTCGACAGGGCCGTATACAATGAGCAGTTCTTC.

J is TRBJ2-3 and V is TRBV7-3; D ambiguous. This CDR3 has 13 residues. Germline values: CDR1 SGHTA, CDR2 FQGTGA. With 5 bases removed from V and 9 bases from J, the gap between germline ends came to 15 bases. The CDR3 coding sequence is TGTGCCAGCAGCCAACCGCCTGGGGAAACGCAGTATTTT. Translation: CASSQPPGETQYF.